Sequencing of this TCR beta chain was carried out in a study of CD8 T cells in Susac syndrome. Whole-study results and caveats: As acknowledged by the study, its TCR sequencing and HLA analysis included a relatively small number of individuals.

TCR beta sequences were obtained from blood CD8+ and CD4+ T cells. TEMRA cells were enriched by FACS, and CD4+ and CD8+ T cells were negatively isolated. This clonotype was counted a single time. Its cognate antigen is unknown. The RNA, about 0.45 to 1 ug, was put through reverse transcription using random hexamers. Multiplex immunoSEQ PCR targeted 54 Vbeta and 13 Jbeta TCR beta segments. MiXCR, run by TCRdb on the immunoSEQ multiplex PCR reads, gives a single entry per CDR3 protein. Of under 350,000 distinct CDR3 sequences in the sample, about 91% were seen once. Material for sequencing was CD4+ T cells from PBMCs. This TCR derives from a human donor with multiple sclerosis.

DNA of the CDR3: TGTGCCAGCATGAGAACTCGTATGGAGACCCAGTACTTC. Its translation: CASMRTRMETQYF. The rearrangement links TRBV7-8 to TRBJ2-5, with D unclear. Per the germline V gene, CDR1 is SGHVS and CDR2 is FQNEAQ. CDR3 length: 13 amino acids. V was clipped by 7 bases and J by 5 bases, with 14 bases between them.